One and the same sample provided the 16 T cell receptor beta chains below, sequenced in a study of shared clonotypes between healthy human individuals. Repertoires were generated with immunoSEQ multiplex PCR, while TCRdb's copy carries only in-frame clones and drops some. The sample consists of 2 million to 2.5 million clones, over 90% of them appearing once. The specimen was naive CD4+ T cells from PBMCs. Subset specified: CD45RA+ positively selected. The receptors shown here come from a man aged 18-30 years in good health. Some clones in this sample may be carry-over from other donors' samples.

V gene TRBV7-9 combines with J gene TRBJ1-5; 7 bases map to TRBD1. CDR3 length equals 16 residues. Per germline, CDR1 SEHNR and CDR2 FQNEAQ (reference sequence). J was trimmed by 5 bases and V by 2 bases; bases with no gene match: 9. As DNA, the CDR3 is TGTGCCAGCAGCTTATCTCGGAGGGGGCCCGATCAGCCCCAGCATTTT. Translated, it gives CASSLSRRGPDQPQHF.

The chain is built from TRBV6-6 and TRBJ2-3; D unresolved. Between the trimmed V and J ends, which lost 0 bases and 2 bases, there was a span of 12 bases. The CDR3 runs 16 residues. Germline CDR1 MNHNY, CDR2 SVGAGI (reference sequence). DNA for the CDR3: TGTGCCAGCAGTTACTCTGGGCAGGCTTACACAGATACGCAGTATTTT. It codes for CASSYSGQAYTDTQYF.

The chain couples TRBV7-2 to TRBJ2-1; TRBD2 is a possible D gene (6 bases). Germline lookup yields CDR1 SGHTA and CDR2 FQGNSA. V was clipped by 2 bases and J by 8 bases, with 13 bases between them. CDR3 size: 14 residues. The CDR3 DNA sequence: TGTGCCAGCAGCTTATTGACTAGGTCCGATGAGCAGTTCTTC. Protein sequence: CASSLLTRSDEQFF.

This clone was counted a few times. The chain uses TRBV28 and TRBJ1-5, with D possibly being TRBD1 (6 bases). V gave up 6 bases and J gave up 4 bases, with 10 bases separating them. The CDR3 has 13 residues. The V gene's germline CDR1 is MDHEN and CDR2 SYDVKM. The CDR3 sequence is CASRDSVNQPQHF. For the CDR3, the DNA is TGTGCCAGCAGGGACAGCGTTAATCAGCCCCAGCATTTT.

V usage is TRBV6-5 and J usage is TRBJ2-7, with 12 bases lining up with TRBD2. The germline V gene encodes CDR1 MNHEY and CDR2 SVGAGI. The V gene end was trimmed by 6 bases and the J gene end by 2 bases; junction bases not matched to a gene: 5. The CDR3 length is 15 residues. The CDR3 is CASSLGLAGTYEQYF. DNA for the CDR3: TGTGCCAGCAGCCTCGGACTAGCGGGAACCTACGAGCAGTACTTC.

The gene calls are TRBV5-6 and TRBJ1-2; D call uncertain. CDR3 size: 14 residues. The germline gives CDR1 SGHDT, CDR2 YYEEEE. V was trimmed by 0 bases and J by 4 bases, leaving 10 bases between them. The CDR3 region is CASSLAGISYGYTF. The CDR3 region has the DNA TGTGCCAGCAGCTTGGCCGGGATAAGCTATGGCTACACCTTC.

This rearrangement joins TRBV27 to TRBJ2-3; weak D call: TRBD2 (7 bases). The CDR3 extends over 16 amino acids. CDR1 MNHEY and CDR2 SMNVEV come from the germline V gene (reference sequence). Trimming left V 2 bases short and J 6 bases short, with 18 bases between. CDR3 in DNA: TGTGCCAGCAGTTTACTTCTTGGGGGGGGCCCTGATACGCAGTATTTT. This translates into CASSLLLGGGPDTQYF.

The chain is built from TRBV7-3 and TRBJ2-7; D might be TRBD2 (6 bases). This CDR3 spans 14 amino acids. Germline-derived CDR1 and CDR2 are SGHTA and FQGTGA. V lost 1 base to trimming and J lost 6 bases, with 13 bases between them. The CDR3 nucleotides are TGTGCCAGCAGCTTAAGTGGAGGGTATGGCGAGCAGTACTTC. It codes for CASSLSGGYGEQYF.

The chain has TRBV18 and TRBJ2-3; TRBD1 agrees at 8 bases. CDR1 and CDR2 from the germline V gene are KGHSH and LQKENI. There are 15 residues in the CDR3. Losses at the gene ends were 5 bases for V and 1 base for J; bases not matched to a gene: 5. The CDR3 sequence is CASSSGQEGTDTQYF. The DNA for the CDR3 is TGTGCCAGCTCATCGGGACAGGAGGGCACAGATACGCAGTATTTT.

The chain recombines TRBV5-1 with TRBJ2-5; 11 bases align to TRBD1. V lost 4 bases, J lost 4 bases, and 6 bases stayed unmatched. Germline CDR1 SGHRS, CDR2 YFSETQ. The CDR3 has 15 residues. The CDR3 DNA is TGCGCCAGCAGCAGGACAGGGGGCCAAACAGAGACCCAGTACTTC. This gives the protein CASSRTGGQTETQYF.

The chain is built from TRBV2 and TRBJ2-1, with 9 nucleotides matching TRBD1. The trim removed 4 bases at V and 4 bases at J, leaving 8 bases unmatched. The CDR3 totals 16 residues. Germline CDR1 reads SNHLY; CDR2 reads FYNNEI. DNA of the CDR3: TGTGCCAGCAGTGCCCAGGGACAGGGTACTTACAATGAGCAGTTCTTC. Amino acid sequence: CASSAQGQGTYNEQFF.

The genes are TRBV5-6 and TRBJ1-1; D is uncertain. Trimming took 4 bases from V and 6 from J, leaving 19 bases between them. CDR1 and CDR2 (germline): SGHDT, YYEEEE. The CDR3 extends over 15 amino acids. The CDR3 reads CASSPWVLSSAEAFF. CDR3 nucleotide sequence: TGTGCCAGCAGCCCCTGGGTCCTCTCTTCGGCTGAAGCTTTCTTT.

This chain connects TRBV6-6 to TRBJ2-3; D is unresolved. This CDR3 has 14 amino acids. V was trimmed by 5 bases and J by 6 bases, leaving 15 bases between them. CDR1 and CDR2 from the germline V gene are MNHNY and SVGAGI (reference sequence). The CDR3 DNA reads TGTGCCAGCAGTGACACTACCCTGGCCGATACGCAGTATTTT. Translated: CASSDTTLADTQYF.

V and J are TRBV7-9 and TRBJ2-3, with 7 bases that match TRBD1. V lost 5 bases, J lost 4 bases, and 15 bases stayed unmatched. Germline V gene data show CDR1 as SEHNR and CDR2 as FQNEAQ (reference sequence). The CDR3 loop spans 17 amino acids. The CDR3, as DNA: TGTGCCAGCAGCATTGGGGCGACCCGAGGGGGCTCAGATACGCAGTATTTT. Protein product: CASSIGATRGGSDTQYF.

The chain combines TRBV28 with TRBJ2-5; 9 positions match TRBD2. CDR3 length: 16 amino acids. The trim removed 2 bases at V and 1 base at J, leaving 5 bases unmatched. The germline gives CDR1 MDHEN, CDR2 SYDVKM. DNA of the CDR3: TGTGCCAGCAGTTTACCGAGACTAGCGGCCCAAGAGACCCAGTACTTC. Its translation is CASSLPRLAAQETQYF. Filled out from reference TRBV28 and TRBJ2-5, the complete variable domain reads DVKVTQSSRYLVKRTGEKVFLECVQDMDHENMFWYRQDPGLGLRLIYFSYDVKMKEKGDIPEGYSVSREKKERFSLILESASTNQTSMYLCASSLPRLAAQETQYFGPGTRLLVL.

The J gene is TRBJ2-1, the V gene TRBV7-9; TRBD2 matches 8 bases. J lost 6 bases, V lost 7 bases, and 11 bases had no gene match. The germline gives CDR1 SEHNR, CDR2 FQNEAQ (reference sequence). This CDR3 is built from 15 residues. CDR3 in amino acids: CASTPSGGRGNEQFF. The CDR3 bases are TGTGCCAGCACCCCGAGCGGGGGCAGGGGCAATGAGCAGTTCTTC.